What follows are 27 T cell receptor beta chains derived from one specimen sequenced in a study of post-analysis software for immune sequencing data. Findings and caveats of the study: Several TRBV segments were more frequent in patients than controls; TRBV5-6, TRBV5-1 and TRBV20-1 belonged to this group.

Their specific antigens are unknown. cDNA libraries for TCR beta contained unique molecular identifiers. TCRdb re-called the PCR reads with MiXCR, one entry per CDR3 protein. The sample has 700,000 to 800,000 distinct CDR3 sequences, about 27% seen once; the top ten hold roughly 0.54%. Sequencing input: blood. All receptors derive from a girl aged 5 to 17 with multiple sclerosis.

This CDR3 is CASSFWDTTPEAFF. The CDR3 DNA reads TGTGCCAGCAGTTTTTGGGACACAACGCCTGAAGCTTTCTTT. The V call is TRBV28, the J call TRBJ1-1, with D maybe TRBD1 (6 bases). Trimming removed 3 bases from V and 6 bases from J, with 14 bases in between. CDR3 length: 14 amino acids. CDR1 is MDHEN, CDR2 SYDVKM, per germline.

The V call is TRBV29-1, the J call TRBJ1-2, with a weak D call TRBD1 (6 bases). Germline V lookup: CDR1 SQVTM, CDR2 ANQGSEA. The CDR3 consists of 14 residues. V shed 8 bases and J shed 0 bases, with 16 bases lying between them. The DNA for the CDR3 is TGCAGCATCACGGGGGCAGCTGCTAACTATGGCTACACCTTC. Protein: CSITGAAANYGYTF.

This clonotype appeared a few times. The chain employs TRBV5-4 and TRBJ2-1; TRBD2 matches at 8 bases. Germline V gene lookup returns CDR1 SGHNT and CDR2 YYREEE (reference sequence). The CDR3 has 13 residues. V trimming: 7 bases; J trimming: 0 bases; junction bases outside the gene matches: 0. The DNA for the CDR3 is TGTGCCAGCGCGGGGGGCTCCTACAATGAGCAGTTCTTC. Translation: CASAGGSYNEQFF. Drawing the rest from reference TRBV5-4 and TRBJ2-1, the complete variable domain is ETGVTQSPTHLIKTRGQQVTLRCSSQSGHNTVSWYQQALGQGPQFIFQYYREEENGRGNFPPRFSGLQFPNYSSELNVNALELDDSALYLCASAGGSYNEQFFGPGTRLTVL.

V gene TRBV9 combines with J gene TRBJ2-3; no reliable D call. The CDR3 extends over 13 amino acids. Germline V lookup: CDR1 SGDLS, CDR2 YYNGEE. V was cut by 3 bases and J by 4 bases, with 9 bases left in between. The CDR3 loop reads CASSDPGPDTQYF. DNA for the CDR3: TGTGCCAGCAGCGATCCCGGACCAGATACGCAGTATTTT.

The rearrangement joins TRBV7-6 to TRBJ2-5, with D unclear. Germline V gives CDR1 SGHVS, CDR2 FNYEAQ. V was trimmed by 2 bases and J by 5 bases, leaving 9 bases between them. This CDR3 region has 13 residues. CDR3 residues: CASSLSRRETQYF. The CDR3 DNA reads as TGTGCCAGCAGCTTATCGAGAAGGGAGACCCAGTACTTC.

Regarding this clonotype: This could be a read error, since a much larger clone is one nucleotide away. The rearrangement joins TRBV20-1 to TRBJ2-1; D is possibly TRBD2 (6 bases). The CDR3 totals 11 residues. Trimming left V 7 bases short and J 13 bases short, with 17 bases between. Germline CDR1 DFQATT, CDR2 SNEGSKA (reference sequence). This CDR3 is CSVPWGETQFF. In nucleotides, the CDR3 is TGCAGTGTTCCCTGGGGGGAGACCCAGTTCTTC.

The chain is built from TRBV29-1 and TRBJ2-7, with 10 bases identical to TRBD1. V gave up 7 bases and J gave up 4 bases; unmatched junction bases: 10. This CDR3 is built from 14 residues. Germline CDR1 is SQVTM and CDR2 is ANQGSEA. The CDR3 region is CSARRTGGGYEQYF. CDR3 sequence (DNA): TGCAGCGCCCGCCGGACAGGGGGAGGGTACGAGCAGTACTTC.

In its sample, this clonotype was seen a few times. This chain uses TRBV14 with TRBJ1-6, with a weak D call TRBD1 (6 bases). The germline V gene has CDR1 SGHDN and CDR2 FVKESK. This CDR3 has 14 residues. Trimming stripped 1 base from V and 7 bases from J, with 8 bases between. The CDR3 loop reads CASSQVGGNSPLHF. Written as DNA, the CDR3 is TGTGCCAGCAGCCAAGTCGGGGGCAATTCACCCCTCCACTTT.

This clonotype was detected a few times. The chain is built from TRBV7-2 and TRBJ2-1, with 7 bases identical to TRBD2. Germline V gene data show CDR1 as SGHTA and CDR2 as FQGNSA. This CDR3 contains 16 residues. V trimming: 5 bases; J trimming: 5 bases; junction bases outside the gene matches: 12. DNA of the CDR3: TGTGCCAGCAGCGCCCATGGGGGGACTATAAACAATGAGCAGTTCTTC. Its protein is CASSAHGGTINNEQFF. The variable domain in full, with the rest retrieved from reference TRBV7-2 and TRBJ2-1, is GAGVSQSPSNKVTEKGKDVELRCDPISGHTALYWYRQSLGQGLEFLIYFQGNSAPDKSGLPSDRFSAERTGGSVSTLTIQRTQQEDSAVYLCASSAHGGTINNEQFFGPGTRLTVL.

The chain couples TRBV2 to TRBJ1-2; perhaps TRBD1 as D (6 bases). This CDR3 has 13 amino acids. Trimming took off 8 bases at V and 5 bases at J, with 15 bases between the two ends. Germline V gene data show CDR1 as SNHLY and CDR2 as FYNNEI. CDR3 protein: CASGLLQGYGYTF. CDR3 nucleotide sequence: TGTGCCAGCGGGCTCTTACAGGGATATGGCTACACCTTC.

This clonotype occurred a few times. The CDR3 here is CTATYGYTF. CDR3 DNA sequence: TGTACAGCCACTTATGGCTACACCTTC. V and J are TRBV21-1 and TRBJ1-2. TRBV21-1 is designated a pseudogene. The CDR3 has 9 amino acids.

This clonotype was picked up a small number of times. The chain is built from TRBV12-3 or TRBV12-4 and TRBJ1-5, with TRBD1 identical over 9 bases. The CDR3 length is 15 residues. Trimming cost V 6 bases and J 7 bases; bases outside gene matches: 10. CDR3 sequence (DNA): TGTGCCAGCAGAAAAGGACAGGGGTTAACCCAGCCCCAGCATTTT. Translating gives CASRKGQGLTQPQHF.

V gene TRBV29-1 combines with J gene TRBJ2-1, with 11 bases identical to TRBD2. Germline V lookup: CDR1 SQVTM, CDR2 ANQGSEA. This CDR3 comprises 17 residues. V dropped 5 bases and J dropped 0; count of bases not matched to a gene: 9. The CDR3 region is CSVFVAGGSSSYNEQFF. CDR3 nucleotide sequence: TGCAGCGTTTTTGTAGCGGGAGGGTCGAGCTCCTACAATGAGCAGTTCTTC.

This clonotype was observed at least ten times. The V and J genes are TRBV9 and TRBJ2-3; D is unresolved. The germline V and J ends were trimmed by 3 bases and 0 bases, with 11 bases remaining between them. The length of the CDR3 is 15 residues. Germline CDR1 is SGDLS and CDR2 is YYNGEE. The CDR3 protein is CASSAGVGSTDTQYF. Written as DNA, the CDR3 is TGTGCCAGCAGCGCCGGTGTAGGTAGCACAGATACGCAGTATTTT.

V is TRBV6-6 and J is TRBJ2-7, with 10 bases fitting TRBD1. CDR3 length equals 13 residues. J was trimmed by 12 bases and V by 6 bases; bases with no gene match: 11. Looked up from germline, CDR1 is MNHNY and CDR2 is SVGAGI (reference sequence). The CDR3, as DNA: TGTGCCAGCAGCCCGACAGGGGGCTGGGGTCTGTACTTC. Translating it yields CASSPTGGWGLYF.

The genes are TRBV7-2 and TRBJ1-5; 7 nucleotides line up with TRBD1. Germline V gives CDR1 SGHTA, CDR2 FQGNSA. The CDR3 has 15 residues. V shed 2 bases and J 4 bases; nucleotides not matched to a gene: 5. CDR3 amino acids: CASSLRGQLNQPQHF. The DNA for the CDR3 is TGTGCCAGCAGCTTAAGGGGACAGCTAAATCAGCCCCAGCATTTT.

This rearrangement joins TRBV5-1 to TRBJ2-1; D is undetermined. V was pared by 0 bases and J by 9 bases, with 16 bases between. The CDR3 sequence is 15 residues long. Germline CDR1 and CDR2: SGHRS and YFSETQ. CDR3 sequence: CASSLAPQNWGEQFF. The CDR3 nucleotides are TGCGCCAGCAGCTTGGCCCCCCAGAACTGGGGTGAGCAGTTCTTC.

The genes are TRBV3-1 and TRBJ1-1; 8 bases agree with TRBD1. The CDR3 runs to 13 residues. V was pared by 4 bases and J by 4 bases, with 2 bases of the junction left unmatched. Germline CDR1 LGHDT, CDR2 YNNKEL (reference sequence). DNA for the CDR3: TGTGCCAGCAGCCCCAGGGGGCCCACTGAAGCTTTCTTT. Its protein product is CASSPRGPTEAFF.

The J gene is TRBJ1-1, the V gene TRBV5-1; tentative D call: TRBD1 (5 bases). Trimming removed 3 bases at V and 10 bases at J, with 22 bases between. The CDR3 runs 15 residues. Germline CDR1 and CDR2: SGHRS and YFSETQ. The CDR3 coding sequence is TGCGCCAGCAGCTCGCTGGGTGGTGGGGCCACCGGAGCTTTCTTT. Translation gives CASSSLGGGATGAFF.

The rearrangement uses TRBV5-1 and TRBJ2-1; unclear D gene. This CDR3 is built from 12 residues. Trimming took off 2 bases at V and 8 bases at J, with 8 bases between the two ends. Germline assignment: CDR1 SGHRS and CDR2 YFSETQ. CDR3 amino acids: CASSFGDHEQFF. The CDR3 nucleotides are TGCGCCAGCAGCTTCGGCGATCATGAGCAGTTCTTC.

This clonotype was seen more than once but under ten times. The chain couples TRBV4-1 to TRBJ1-1, with D perhaps matching TRBD1 (6 bases). The CDR3 consists of 17 residues. The germline V gene has CDR1 MGHRA and CDR2 YSYEKL. V lost 0 bases, J lost 6 bases, and 20 bases lay in between. In DNA, the CDR3 is TGCGCCAGCAGCCAAGATTCATCCAGGGGATTCAAGCCTGAAGCTTTCTTT. Protein: CASSQDSSRGFKPEAFF.

This sequence joins TRBV20-1 and TRBJ1-5; TRBD1 matches 7 bases. This CDR3 comprises 14 residues. CDR1 is DFQATT and CDR2 is SNEGSKA in the germline V gene (reference sequence). V lost 6 bases, J lost 2 bases, and 7 bases stayed unmatched. The CDR3 region has the DNA TGCAGTGCAACGACAGGGCATGGCAATCAGCCCCAGCATTTT. Protein sequence: CSATTGHGNQPQHF.

This clonotype was found a few times. The junction differs from germline at one of its ends, possibly a read error. J is TRBJ2-3 and V is TRBV5-5; 9 bases map to TRBD2. CDR1 SGHKS and CDR2 YYEKEE come from the germline V gene (reference sequence). This CDR3 has 15 residues. In DNA form, the CDR3 reads TGTGCCGGCAGCTTAGGGCGCGGGGGGGCAGATACGCAGTATTTT. Residues: CAGSLGRGGADTQYF.

The rearrangement links TRBV20-1 to TRBJ1-5; 9 nucleotides match TRBD1. This CDR3 is built from 16 residues. Germline V gene data show CDR1 as DFQATT and CDR2 as SNEGSKA (reference sequence). Germline trimming cut 7 bases from V and 4 bases from J; bases unmatched to any gene: 14. The CDR3 loop is CSVPKPGTGWNQPQHF. The DNA of the CDR3 is TGCAGTGTCCCGAAGCCCGGGACAGGGTGGAATCAGCCCCAGCATTTT.

This clonotype was seen a handful of times. J is TRBJ2-2 and V is TRBV6-2 or TRBV6-3; D is unresolved. The length of the CDR3 is 13 residues. V lost 2 bases to trimming and J lost 4 bases, with 5 bases between them. CDR1 and CDR2 from the germline V gene are MNHEY and SVGEGT. The CDR3 nucleotides read TGTGCCAGCAGTTACGCTGCCACCGGGGAGCTGTTTTTT. Translating it yields CASSYAATGELFF.

This clonotype came up a few times. V gene TRBV20-1 combines with J gene TRBJ2-6, with D unclear. This CDR3 contains 13 residues. The V end was cut by 6 bases, the J end by 4 bases, with 10 bases between. Germline V gives CDR1 DFQATT, CDR2 SNEGSKA (reference sequence). In DNA, the CDR3 is TGCAGTGCAGTCACAACCGGGGCCAACGTCCTGACTTTC. Its protein product is CSAVTTGANVLTF.

In regard to this clonotype: Mismatch with germline at one junction end may stem from a read error. The chain recombines TRBV9 with TRBJ2-3; TRBD1 matches at 9 bases. The germline gives CDR1 SGDLS, CDR2 YYNGEE. The CDR3 consists of 18 residues. CDR3 in DNA: TGTGCCAGCAGCGTACGAGCGAGGACAGGGGATGGTACAGATACGCGGTATTTT. This gives the protein CASSVRARTGDGTDTRYF.